The next 2 T cell receptor beta chains were all read from a single sample in a study of post-analysis software for immune sequencing data. No cognate antigen is known for these TCRs. Unique molecular identifiers had been added to the TCR beta cDNA libraries. TCRdb used MiXCR to reprocess the PCR reads, holding one entry per CDR3 protein. Of fewer than 900,000 distinct CDR3 sequences listed, around 42% are singletons. Study results and limitations: TRBV5-6, TRBV5-1 and TRBV20-1 belonged to a set of about five TRBV segments that were more frequent in patients than controls.

Sequencing was done on a sample of blood. The receptors here all came from a girl aged 10 to 17 with multiple sclerosis.

V is TRBV7-6 and J is TRBJ2-7; 7 bases are a match to TRBD1. V lost 9 bases, J lost 2 bases, and 13 bases stayed unmatched. Germline CDR1 SGHVS, CDR2 FNYEAQ. The CDR3 contains 15 residues. Written as DNA, the CDR3 is TGTGCCAGTAGCCAAGGACAGGAGGCTACCTACGAGCAGTACTTC. This codes for CASSQGQEATYEQYF.

The J gene is TRBJ2-1, the V gene TRBV29-1, with 8 bases aligning to TRBD2. The CDR3 covers 12 residues. With V trimmed by 4 bases and J by 7 bases, 3 bases remained unmatched. The germline V gene has CDR1 SQVTM and CDR2 ANQGSEA. The CDR3 bases are TGCAGCGTTGGGACTAGCAGGAATGAGCAGTTCTTC. This encodes CSVGTSRNEQFF.